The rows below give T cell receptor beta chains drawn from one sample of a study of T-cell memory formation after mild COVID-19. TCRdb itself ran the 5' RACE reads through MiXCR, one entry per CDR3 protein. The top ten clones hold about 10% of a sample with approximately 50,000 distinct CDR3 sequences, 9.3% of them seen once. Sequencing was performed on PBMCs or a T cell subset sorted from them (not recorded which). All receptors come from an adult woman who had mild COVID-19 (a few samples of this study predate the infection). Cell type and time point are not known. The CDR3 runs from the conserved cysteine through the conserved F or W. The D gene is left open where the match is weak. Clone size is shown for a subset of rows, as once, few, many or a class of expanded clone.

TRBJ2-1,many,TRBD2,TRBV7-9,CASSSGRTSYNEQFF,TGTGCCAGCAGCAGCGGGAGGACCTCCTACAATGAGCAGTTCTTC
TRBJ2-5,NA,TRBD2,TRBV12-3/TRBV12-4,CASSVTSGVYQETQYF,TGTGCCAGCAGTGTAACTAGCGGGGTATACCAAGAGACCCAGTACTTC
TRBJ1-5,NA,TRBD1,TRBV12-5,CASGLVRTGSNQPQHF,TGTGCTAGTGGTTTGGTTCGGACAGGCAGCAATCAGCCCCAGCATTTT
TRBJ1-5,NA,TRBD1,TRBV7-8,CASSLVPGQGAQPQHF,TGTGCCAGCAGCCTCGTTCCGGGACAGGGGGCTCAGCCCCAGCATTTT
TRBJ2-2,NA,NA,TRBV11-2,CASSLSRGAGELFF,TGTGCCAGCAGCCTCTCTAGAGGCGCCGGGGAGCTGTTTTTT
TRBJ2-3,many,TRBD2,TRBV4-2,CASSPETSGLVDTQYF,TGTGCCAGCAGCCCCGAGACTAGCGGGCTGGTCGATACGCAGTATTTT
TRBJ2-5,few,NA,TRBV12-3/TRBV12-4,CASSFARGETQYF,TGTGCCAGCAGTTTCGCCAGGGGAGAGACCCAGTACTTC
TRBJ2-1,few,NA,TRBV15,CATSRAAGVGYNEQFF,TGTGCCACCAGCAGAGCGGCAGGCGTGGGCTACAATGAGCAGTTCTTC
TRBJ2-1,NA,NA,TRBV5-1,CASSLAGSGAYNEQFF,TGCGCCAGCAGCTTGGCCGGTTCCGGGGCCTACAATGAGCAGTTCTTC
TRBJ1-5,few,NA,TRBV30,CAWNGRQGNQPQHF,TGTGCCTGGAACGGTAGACAGGGCAATCAGCCCCAGCATTTT
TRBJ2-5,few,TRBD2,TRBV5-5,CASSLRASGGLGVSEQETQYF,TGTGCCAGCAGCTTGAGGGCTAGCGGGGGGCTCGGGGTTTCGGAGCAAGAGACCCAGTACTTC
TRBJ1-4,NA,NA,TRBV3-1,CASSQQGIEKLFF,TGTGCCAGCAGCCAACAGGGGATTGAAAAACTGTTTTTT